Shown below are 26 T cell receptor beta chains from a single sample sequenced in a study of OX40 agonist ivuxolimab in advanced cancers. Clones were sequenced by immunoSEQ multiplex PCR, and TCRdb holds only the in-frame ones, with some missing. The sample has fewer than 80,000 clones, 85% seen once. Material: CD4+ or CD8+ T cells sorted from blood, obtained in a trial of the OX40 agonist ivuxolimab. The receptor source for this set is an adult with an advanced solid tumor such as melanoma, head and neck, liver or kidney cancer.

V is TRBV10-3 and J is TRBJ2-3, with 8 bases matching TRBD2. This CDR3 region has 15 residues. The germline CDR1 and CDR2 sequences are ENHRY and SYGVKD. After removal of 6 bases from V and 6 bases from J, the junction contained 11 bases not matched to a gene. The CDR3 protein is CAIRDSGVPTDTQYF. As DNA, the CDR3 is TGTGCCATCAGGGATAGCGGGGTCCCCACGGATACGCAGTATTTT.

The J gene is TRBJ1-4, the V gene TRBV12-5; D gene unclear. V shed 5 bases and J shed 6 bases, with 13 bases lying between them. The CDR3 has 14 residues. Germline V gene data show CDR1 as LGHNT and CDR2 as FRNRAP. CDR3 bases: TGTGCTAGTGGTACCCGGTTGTACGATGAAAAACTGTTTTTT. It yields the protein CASGTRLYDEKLFF.

V gene TRBV4-2 combines with J gene TRBJ1-1, with 9 bases matching TRBD1. V dropped 1 base and J dropped 3; count of bases not matched to a gene: 9. Per the germline V gene, CDR1 is LGHNA and CDR2 is YNFKEQ. The CDR3 contains 17 residues. The CDR3, as DNA: TGTGCCAGCAGCCAAGGATCCGGGACAGGGTCGCACACTGAAGCTTTCTTT. It codes for CASSQGSGTGSHTEAFF.

This chain links TRBV5-6 with TRBJ2-7; a possible D gene is TRBD1 (6 bases). V was trimmed by 2 bases and J by 7 bases, leaving 13 bases between them. Germline V gene lookup returns CDR1 SGHDT and CDR2 YYEEEE. This CDR3 has 13 residues. The CDR3: CASSFTGSGEQYV. The CDR3 region has the DNA TGTGCCAGCAGCTTTACAGGGTCTGGAGAGCAGTACGTC.

The V gene is TRBV6-1, the J gene TRBJ2-7, with 7 bases aligning to TRBD2. With 1 base clipped from V and 0 bases from J, the junction kept 6 bases outside the gene matches. This CDR3 comprises 16 residues. CDR1 MNHNS and CDR2 SASEGT come from the germline V gene. CDR3 DNA sequence: TGTGCCAGCAGTGAAGAAACTAGCGCCAGCTCCTACGAGCAGTACTTC. It specifies CASSEETSASSYEQYF.

J is TRBJ1-2 and V is TRBV18; TRBD1 aligns across 7 bases. The germline V gene encodes CDR1 KGHSH and CDR2 LQKENI. The CDR3 loop spans 14 amino acids. V lost 3 bases, J lost 4 bases, and 5 bases stayed unmatched. The CDR3 reads CASSPGTDLYGYTF. The CDR3 nucleotides are TGTGCCAGCTCACCCGGGACAGACCTCTATGGCTACACCTTC.

This clone was observed a single time. This chain connects TRBV7-6 to TRBJ2-7; D possibly uses TRBD1 or TRBD2 (5 bases each). The CDR3 is 14 residues long. Germline V gives CDR1 SGHVS, CDR2 FNYEAQ. Trimming pared 5 bases from V and 6 bases from J, leaving 17 bases between. The chain's CDR3 is CASSPMGDPSEQYF. For the CDR3, the DNA is TGTGCCAGCAGCCCTATGGGGGACCCCTCCGAGCAGTACTTC.

The chain recombines TRBV11-2 with TRBJ1-2; 10 nucleotides line up with TRBD1. The germline gives CDR1 SGHAT, CDR2 FQNNGV. This CDR3 region has 17 residues. J lost 5 bases, V lost 4 bases, and 13 bases had no gene match. In nucleotides, the CDR3 is TGTGCCAGCAGCTCAAGAATGCCGGGACAGGGGATATATGGCTACACCTTC. Translation gives CASSSRMPGQGIYGYTF.

The V call is TRBV6-6, the J call TRBJ1-1; maybe TRBD1 (5 bases). This CDR3 has 12 residues. Germline assignment: CDR1 MNHNY and CDR2 SVGAGI (reference sequence). V dropped 8 bases and J dropped 5 bases, with 12 bases sitting between them. CDR3 region: CASHISGTEAFF. The DNA of the CDR3 is TGTGCCAGCCACATTTCAGGGACTGAAGCTTTCTTT.

This sequence joins TRBV11-2 and TRBJ2-3; 12 nucleotides align to TRBD2. V dropped 5 bases and J dropped 0; count of bases not matched to a gene: 6. The CDR3 covers 17 residues. Germline V gives CDR1 SGHAT, CDR2 FQNNGV. CDR3 amino acids: CASSRGLAGASTDTQYF. The CDR3 DNA is TGTGCCAGCAGCCGGGGACTAGCGGGCGCTAGCACAGATACGCAGTATTTT.

The chain has TRBV19 and TRBJ2-7; D may be TRBD1 (6 bases). V was clipped by 6 bases and J by 4 bases, with 13 bases between them. This CDR3 has 13 amino acids. From germline, CDR1 is LNHDA and CDR2 SQIVND (reference sequence). As DNA, the CDR3 is TGTGCCAGTAGAGGCAGGGGATCATACGAGCAGTACTTC. Its translation: CASRGRGSYEQYF.

The rearrangement uses TRBV5-1 and TRBJ1-2; 7 nucleotides agree with TRBD1. Per germline, CDR1 SGHRS and CDR2 YFSETQ. This CDR3 has 16 amino acids. With V trimmed by 4 bases and J by 5 bases, 14 bases remained unmatched. The CDR3 bases are TGCGCCAGCAGCCGGAGCACTGGGCAGGGGGTTTATGGCTACACCTTC. Protein sequence: CASSRSTGQGVYGYTF. Full variable domain (remainder filled in from reference TRBV5-1 and TRBJ1-2): KAGVTQTPRYLIKTRGQQVTLSCSPISGHRSVSWYQQTPGQGLQFLFEYFSETQRNKGNFPGRFSGRQFSNSRSEMNVSTLELGDSALYLCASSRSTGQGVYGYTFGSGTRLTVV.

The chain is built from TRBV18 and TRBJ2-2; 11 bases align to TRBD1. The ends lost 6 bases at V and 1 base at J; junction bases unmatched: 16. Germline V CDR1 and CDR2: KGHSH, LQKENI. This CDR3 is 20 amino acids long. CDR3 coding DNA: TGTGCCAGCTCCCCGCGGACAGGGGGCGCATCCGAACGGAACACCGGGGAGCTGTTTTTT. Translation gives CASSPRTGGASERNTGELFF.

This clone was counted only a few times. This chain links TRBV9 with TRBJ2-1, with 12 bases lining up with TRBD2. The CDR3 extends over 15 amino acids. J was trimmed by 9 bases and V by 3 bases; bases with no gene match: 7. Germline V lookup: CDR1 SGDLS, CDR2 YYNGEE. The CDR3 DNA is TGTGCCAGCAGCGCGACTAGCGGGGGAGGGGGTGAGCAGTTCTTC. It is translated as CASSATSGGGGEQFF.

The V call is TRBV27, the J call TRBJ2-5, with D possibly matching TRBD1 (6 bases). V gave up 6 bases and J gave up 2 bases, with 16 bases separating them. This CDR3 has 15 residues. The germline V gene has CDR1 MNHEY and CDR2 SMNVEV (reference sequence). CDR3 sequence: CASRTSGEAQETQYF. In DNA, the CDR3 is TGTGCCAGCAGAACCTCAGGGGAAGCACAAGAGACCCAGTACTTC.

The chain uses TRBV5-1 and TRBJ2-1; weak D call: TRBD2 (5 bases). With 2 bases removed from V and 5 bases from J, the gap between germline ends came to 11 bases. The CDR3 consists of 14 residues. The germline CDR1 and CDR2 sequences are SGHRS and YFSETQ. CDR3 in DNA: TGCGCCAGCAGCTTTATTAGCGAGCACAATGAGCAGTTCTTC. Its translation: CASSFISEHNEQFF.

The chain couples TRBV28 to TRBJ1-4; D is unresolved. The ends were cut back, 2 bases at V and 5 bases at J, with 6 bases in the middle. Germline V gene data show CDR1 as MDHEN and CDR2 as SYDVKM. The CDR3 length is 13 residues. CDR3 sequence (DNA): TGTGCCAGCAGTTTACAGCACAATGAAAAACTGTTTTTT. Protein product: CASSLQHNEKLFF.

This rearrangement joins TRBV5-1 to TRBJ1-2; TRBD1 might be the D (5 bases). The CDR3 extends over 14 amino acids. The V gene lost 4 bases and the J gene lost 6 bases, with 16 bases spanning the gap. The germline gives CDR1 SGHRS, CDR2 YFSETQ. This CDR3 is CASSPPAGLDGYTF. In DNA, the CDR3 is TGCGCCAGCAGCCCGCCGGCAGGGCTGGATGGCTACACCTTC.

V and J are TRBV6-1 and TRBJ2-7; unclear D gene. CDR1 MNHNS and CDR2 SASEGT come from the germline V gene. There are 13 residues in the CDR3. V dropped 6 bases and J dropped 3 bases, with 12 bases sitting between them. The CDR3 coding sequence is TGTGCCAGCAGGCCCCCTTCAGGCTACGAGCAGTACTTC. Translated, it gives CASRPPSGYEQYF.

The V and J genes are TRBV5-5 and TRBJ1-4, with D possibly TRBD1 on 6 matching bases. The CDR3 runs to 15 residues. V lost 4 bases, J lost 4 bases, and 14 bases lay in between. The germline gives CDR1 SGHKS, CDR2 YYEKEE (reference sequence). The CDR3 nucleotides read TGTGCCAGCAGCCTACGTTCGGGACATAATGAAAAACTGTTTTTT. It is translated as CASSLRSGHNEKLFF.

This rearrangement joins TRBV29-1 to TRBJ2-5; either TRBD1 or TRBD2 may supply D (5 bases each). V gave up 4 bases and J gave up 6 bases, with 9 bases separating them. The germline V gene encodes CDR1 SQVTM and CDR2 ANQGSEA. This CDR3 is built from 11 residues. The CDR3 loop reads CSVGQGQTQYF. The CDR3 nucleotides are TGCAGCGTTGGGCAGGGACAGACCCAGTACTTC.

J is TRBJ1-1 and V is TRBV27; no clear D. Trimming took off 5 bases at V and 5 bases at J, with 15 bases between the two ends. Germline V gene data show CDR1 as MNHEY and CDR2 as SMNVEV (reference sequence). This CDR3 contains 14 residues. CDR3 amino acids: CASSIGNLGTEAFF. The DNA for the CDR3 is TGTGCCAGCAGTATCGGGAACCTGGGAACTGAAGCTTTCTTT.

The table lists this clone with a count of one. The chain is built from TRBV7-8 and TRBJ2-7; D gene uncertain. V lost 4 bases, J lost 7 bases, and 17 bases lay in between. This CDR3 region has 14 residues. Per germline, CDR1 SGHVS and CDR2 FQNEAQ. CDR3 nucleotide sequence: TGTGCCAGCAGCTCCCAGGTGTTCCTAGGTGAGCAGTACTTC. Protein: CASSSQVFLGEQYF.

V is TRBV11-2 and J is TRBJ1-2; possible D gene TRBD1, 5 bases. The CDR3 totals 14 residues. V was trimmed by 4 bases and J by 4 bases, leaving 13 bases between them. From germline, CDR1 is SGHAT and CDR2 FQNNGV. The CDR3 region is CASSWGSLSYGYTF. CDR3 sequence (DNA): TGTGCCAGCAGCTGGGGCAGCCTCTCCTATGGCTACACCTTC.

The chain recombines TRBV5-8 with TRBJ1-2; D might be TRBD1 (5 bases). V was cut by 0 bases and J by 4 bases, with 13 bases left in between. The CDR3 spans 15 residues. Looked up from germline, CDR1 is SGHTS and CDR2 is YDEGEE. The CDR3 spells CASSLVGALAYGYTF. DNA for the CDR3: TGTGCCAGCAGCTTGGTTGGGGCACTCGCCTATGGCTACACCTTC.

This clone was counted a few times. This chain links TRBV14 with TRBJ1-1; TRBD1 aligns across 8 bases. The CDR3 contains 15 residues. J was trimmed by 4 bases and V by 5 bases; bases with no gene match: 9. Germline CDR1 and CDR2: SGHDN and FVKESK. CDR3 in DNA: TGTGCCAGCAGCAAAGCAGGGGGCCTAAGCACTGAAGCTTTCTTT. Translated: CASSKAGGLSTEAFF.